The TCR beta chain described here comes from a study of neoadjuvant anti-PD-1 for oral cavity cancer. Notes on this clone: The antigen remains unidentified.

V gave up 1 base and J gave up 4 bases; unmatched junction bases: 3. The CDR3 contains 14 residues. Per germline, CDR1 LNHDA and CDR2 SQIVND (reference sequence). Using immunoSEQ multiplex PCR, the repertoire was profiled, and TCRdb retains in-frame clones only, with some absent. The data contain over 14,000 clones, under 80% of them singletons. Study-wide findings and caveats: Treg/Th17 ratio rose with pretreatment blood and fell with post-treatment tumor TCRbeta clonality.

The material was PBMCs, obtained before nivolumab (anti-PD-1) treatment. The source of this sequence is a person between 40 and 80 years old with oral cavity squamous cell carcinoma. This rearrangement joins TRBV19 to TRBJ1-1, with 7 bases lining up with TRBD1. The CDR3, as DNA: TGTGCCAGTAGTATAGGACAGGGAGCCACTGAAGCTTTCTTT. Protein sequence: CASSIGQGATEAFF.